This TCR beta chain originates from a study of human T cells and chemical hapten exposure. Study information: The study sensitized with 2% DPC on an approximately 2 cm by approximately 2 cm patch of upper inner arm skin. Weekly scalp doses of diphenylcyclopropenone were given to patients during the approximately 23-week study.

The library gave individual cDNA molecules unique molecular identifiers. Each CDR3 protein gets one entry after TCRdb re-called the RACE reads with MiXCR. The sample shows 62,000 or so distinct CDR3 sequences, about 10% of them seen only once. Study-wide results and caveats: Among TCRs, those above 1 in 1000 frequency were unaffected by DPC sensitization.

This clonotype has a handful of counts. The antigen is unknown. Trimming removed 2 bases from V and 5 bases from J; junction bases left unmatched: 9. Looked up from germline, CDR1 is SGHTA and CDR2 is FQGNSA. The CDR3 spans 16 residues. Time point here: pre-sensitization, week 0. Treatment reported: therapeutic diphenylcyclopropenone sensitization with weekly scalp DPC. This receptor was obtained from a woman in her forties or fifties with alopecia areata. Some clones in this sample may be carry-over from other donors' samples. The sequenced sample was whole blood, obtained in connection with sensitization to the hapten diphenylcyclopropenone (DPC). The chain carries TRBV7-2 and TRBJ2-1; 7 bases line up with TRBD2. In DNA form, the CDR3 reads TGTGCCAGCAGCTTATTACCCCTCGCGGGGGACAATGAGCAGTTCTTC. It encodes CASSLLPLAGDNEQFF.